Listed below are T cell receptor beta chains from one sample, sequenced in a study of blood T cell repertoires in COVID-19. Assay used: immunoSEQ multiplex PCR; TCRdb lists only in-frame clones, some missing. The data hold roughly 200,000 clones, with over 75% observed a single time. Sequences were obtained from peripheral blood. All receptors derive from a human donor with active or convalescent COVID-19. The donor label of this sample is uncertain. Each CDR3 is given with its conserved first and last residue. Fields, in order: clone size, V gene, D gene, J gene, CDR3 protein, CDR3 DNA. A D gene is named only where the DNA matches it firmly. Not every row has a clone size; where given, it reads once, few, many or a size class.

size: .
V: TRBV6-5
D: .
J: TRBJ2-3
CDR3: CASSYSRVEFTDTQYF
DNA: TGTGCCAGCAGTTACTCCCGGGTTGAGTTCACAGATACGCAGTATTTT

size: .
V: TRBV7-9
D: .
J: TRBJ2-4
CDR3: CASSLSRGGGDIQYF
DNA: TGTGCCAGCAGCTTATCCAGGGGCGGTGGAGACATTCAGTACTTC

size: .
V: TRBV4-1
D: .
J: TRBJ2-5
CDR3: CASSQFPPAPRETQYF
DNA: TGCGCCAGCAGCCAATTCCCCCCGGCCCCTAGAGAGACCCAGTACTTC

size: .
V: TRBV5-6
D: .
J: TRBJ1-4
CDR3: CASSLRGFVNEKLFF
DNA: TGTGCCAGCAGCTTAAGGGGTTTCGTTAATGAAAAACTGTTTTTT

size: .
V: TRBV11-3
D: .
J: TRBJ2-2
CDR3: CASNQDSYTNTGELFF
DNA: TGTGCCAGCAACCAAGACAGCTACACGAACACCGGGGAGCTGTTTTTT

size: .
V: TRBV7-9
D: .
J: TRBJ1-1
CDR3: CASSFRGGTEAFF
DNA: TGTGCCAGCAGTTTTAGGGGGGGCACTGAAGCTTTCTTT

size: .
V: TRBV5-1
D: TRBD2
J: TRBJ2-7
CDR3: CASSSTRGGGSYEQYF
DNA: TGCGCCAGCAGCTCTACTCGCGGGGGGGGATCCTACGAGCAGTACTTC

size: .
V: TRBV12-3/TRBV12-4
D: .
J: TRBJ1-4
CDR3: CASSLIGGEKLFF
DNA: TGTGCCAGCAGTTTGATCGGGGGAGAAAAACTGTTTTTT

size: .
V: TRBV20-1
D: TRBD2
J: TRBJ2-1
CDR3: CSASKSGAYNEQFF
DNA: TGCAGTGCTAGTAAAAGCGGGGCTTACAATGAGCAGTTCTTC

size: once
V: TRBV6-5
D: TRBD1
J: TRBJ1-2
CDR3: CASRGQGVYGYTF
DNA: TGTGCCAGCAGGGGACAGGGGGTCTATGGCTACACCTTC